The TCR beta chain under discussion was sequenced for a study of immune evolution from preneoplasia to lung adenocarcinoma. As to this clone: Its antigen is as yet unknown.

Assay: immunoSEQ multiplex PCR; the TCRdb copy retains only in-frame clones and omits some. The sample holds around 13,000 clones; 80% are singletons and the top ten take over 4.5%. General study findings and limits: Clonality was highest in normal lung, lower in later-stage lesions apparently. Highest clonality occurred in KRAS-mutant, not EGFR-mutant or double wild-type, nodules.

This CDR3 spans 13 amino acids. Germline V CDR1 and CDR2: MNHEY, SMNVEV (reference sequence). Trimming took 6 bases from V and 3 from J; bases not matched to a gene: 4. Source material: FFPE minimally invasive lung adenocarcinoma tissue. The TCR comes from a person aged 65 to 85 with lung adenocarcinoma. The V gene is TRBV27, the J gene TRBJ1-1; 7 bases are shared with TRBD1. The CDR3, as DNA: TGTGCCAGCAGCCGTACAGGGGACACTGAAGCTTTCTTT. This encodes CASSRTGDTEAFF.